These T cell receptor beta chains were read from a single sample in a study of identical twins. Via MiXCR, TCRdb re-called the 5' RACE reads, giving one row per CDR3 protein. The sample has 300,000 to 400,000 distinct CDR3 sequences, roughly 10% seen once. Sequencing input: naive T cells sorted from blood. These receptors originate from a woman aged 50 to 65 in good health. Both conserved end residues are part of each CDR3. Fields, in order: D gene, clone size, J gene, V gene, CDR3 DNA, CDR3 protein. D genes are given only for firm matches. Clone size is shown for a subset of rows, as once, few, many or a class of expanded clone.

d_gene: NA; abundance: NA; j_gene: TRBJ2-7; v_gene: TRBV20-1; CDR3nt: TGCAGTGCTAGGGCAAGGGTCACCTACGAGCAGTACTTC; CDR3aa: CSARARVTYEQYF
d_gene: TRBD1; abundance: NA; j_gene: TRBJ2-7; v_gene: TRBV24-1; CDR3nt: TGTGCCACCAGCTTGACAGGGGGGCCTGGCGAGCAGTACTTC; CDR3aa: CATSLTGGPGEQYF
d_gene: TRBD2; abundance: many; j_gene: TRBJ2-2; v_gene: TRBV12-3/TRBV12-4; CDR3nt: TGTGCCAGCAGTTTAGCGGGAGGGTACACCGGGGAGCTGTTTTTT; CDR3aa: CASSLAGGYTGELFF
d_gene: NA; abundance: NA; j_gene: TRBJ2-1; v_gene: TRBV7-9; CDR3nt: TGTGCCAGCAGTCATACTACGGGCTACAATGAGCAGTTCTTC; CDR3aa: CASSHTTGYNEQFF
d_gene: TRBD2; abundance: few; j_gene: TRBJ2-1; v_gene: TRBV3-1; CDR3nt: TGTGCCAGCAACCCGGGACTAGCGGGGTCCTACAATGAGCAGTTCTTC; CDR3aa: CASNPGLAGSYNEQFF
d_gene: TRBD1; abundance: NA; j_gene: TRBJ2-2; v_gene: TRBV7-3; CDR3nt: TGTGCCAGCAGCTTAAAGGCGACAGGGATGAACACCGGGGAGCTGTTTTTT; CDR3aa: CASSLKATGMNTGELFF
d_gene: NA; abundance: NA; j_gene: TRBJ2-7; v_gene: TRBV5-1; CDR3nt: TGCGCCAGCAGCCGGGGGGAGGGGGCGTCGCTCTACGAGCAGTACTTC; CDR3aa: CASSRGEGASLYEQYF
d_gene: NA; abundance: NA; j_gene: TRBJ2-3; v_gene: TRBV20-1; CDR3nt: TGCAGTGCTCGAACGTCAAATACGCAGTATTTT; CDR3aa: CSARTSNTQYF
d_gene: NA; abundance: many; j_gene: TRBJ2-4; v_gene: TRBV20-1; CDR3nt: TGCAGTGCTAGGGCGCCGATTAAAAACATTCAGTACTTC; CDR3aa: CSARAPIKNIQYF
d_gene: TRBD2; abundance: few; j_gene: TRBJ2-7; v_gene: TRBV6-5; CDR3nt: TGTGCCAGCAGACCGGGCGGGGGTTCCGAGCAGTACTTC; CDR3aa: CASRPGGGSEQYF
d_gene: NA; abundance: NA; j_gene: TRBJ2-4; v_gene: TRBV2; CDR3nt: TGTGCCAGCAATGAGGGACTAGCCAAAAACATTCAGTACTTC; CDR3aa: CASNEGLAKNIQYF
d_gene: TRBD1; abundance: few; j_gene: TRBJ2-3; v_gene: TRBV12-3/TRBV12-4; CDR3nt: TGTGCCAGCAGTTTAGGGACAGGGGTGGCAGATACGCAGTATTTT; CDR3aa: CASSLGTGVADTQYF
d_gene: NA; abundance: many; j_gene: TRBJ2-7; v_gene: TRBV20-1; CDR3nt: TGCAGTGCTAGCCCAGACAACTCCTACGAGCAGTACTTC; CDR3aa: CSASPDNSYEQYF
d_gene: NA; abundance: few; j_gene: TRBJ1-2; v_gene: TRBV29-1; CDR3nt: TGCAGCGTTTGGGAACCGGATGGCTACACCTTC; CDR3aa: CSVWEPDGYTF
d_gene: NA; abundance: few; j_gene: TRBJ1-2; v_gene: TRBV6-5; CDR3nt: TGTGCCAGCACCTCGGGGGTCTCGCCGAACGGCTACACCTTC; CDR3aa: CASTSGVSPNGYTF
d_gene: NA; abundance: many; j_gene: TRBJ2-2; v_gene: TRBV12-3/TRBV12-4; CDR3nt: TGTGCCAGCAGTTCCACGGGACCGTCCGGGGAGCTGTTTTTT; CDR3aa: CASSSTGPSGELFF
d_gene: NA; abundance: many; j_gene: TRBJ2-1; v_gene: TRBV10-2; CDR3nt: TGCGCCAGCAGTATCGTTAACGGGGATGAGCAGTTCTTC; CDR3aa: CASSIVNGDEQFF
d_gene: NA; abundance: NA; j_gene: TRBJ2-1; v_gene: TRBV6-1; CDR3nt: TGTGCCAGCAGGGTTCGAAGCCCTGGGAATGAGCAGTTCTTC; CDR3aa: CASRVRSPGNEQFF
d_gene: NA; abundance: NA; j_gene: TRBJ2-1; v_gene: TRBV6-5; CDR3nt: TGTGCCAGCACAGGGGGAGGAACCAATGAGCAGTTCTTC; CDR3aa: CASTGGGTNEQFF
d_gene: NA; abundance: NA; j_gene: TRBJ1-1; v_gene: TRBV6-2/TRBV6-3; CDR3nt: TGTGCCAGCAGTCAACGAAGATTGAACACTGAAGCTTTCTTT; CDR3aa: CASSQRRLNTEAFF
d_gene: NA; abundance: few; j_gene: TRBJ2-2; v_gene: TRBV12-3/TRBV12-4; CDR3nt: TGTGCCAGCAGTTTAGGCAACTCCGGGGAGCTGTTTTTT; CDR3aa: CASSLGNSGELFF
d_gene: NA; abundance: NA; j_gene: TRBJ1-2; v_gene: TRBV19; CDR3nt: TGTGCCAGTACGTACGCGGGCTCTGTTGGCTACACCTTC; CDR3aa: CASTYAGSVGYTF
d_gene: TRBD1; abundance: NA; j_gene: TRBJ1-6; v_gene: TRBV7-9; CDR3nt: TGTGCCAGCATGCAGGGGGCGCTTAACTCACCCCTCCACTTT; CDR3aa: CASMQGALNSPLHF
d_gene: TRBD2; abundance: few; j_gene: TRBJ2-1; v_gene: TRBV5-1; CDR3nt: TGCGCCAGCAGCTTGGGGGACGGAGCGGGATGGTCCTACAATGAGCAGTTCTTC; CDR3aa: CASSLGDGAGWSYNEQFF